This T cell receptor (beta chain) was sequenced in a study of T cell responses to AZD1222 COVID-19 vaccine. Study-level points and caveats: Spike-specific TCR breadth and depth went up after people got two AZD1222 doses.

TCRdb's copy holds only in-frame clones and misses some; the assay was immunoSEQ multiplex PCR. The sample shows 65,000 to 80,000 clones, roughly nine tenths of them seen only once. Turning to this clone: Its antigen is not identified.

Material: peripheral blood, obtained on day 0 of AZD1222 vaccination. The TCR was taken from an adult in good health.

The CDR3 protein is CASSPHRETGHTIYF. The CDR3 coding sequence is TGTGCCAGCTCACCGCACAGGGAGACGGGCCACACCATATATTTT. The V gene is TRBV18, the J gene TRBJ1-3; the D gene is possibly TRBD1 (6 bases). Trimming cost V 3 bases and J 8 bases, with 17 bases left between them. Germline V gene data show CDR1 as KGHSH and CDR2 as LQKENI. CDR3 length equals 15 residues.